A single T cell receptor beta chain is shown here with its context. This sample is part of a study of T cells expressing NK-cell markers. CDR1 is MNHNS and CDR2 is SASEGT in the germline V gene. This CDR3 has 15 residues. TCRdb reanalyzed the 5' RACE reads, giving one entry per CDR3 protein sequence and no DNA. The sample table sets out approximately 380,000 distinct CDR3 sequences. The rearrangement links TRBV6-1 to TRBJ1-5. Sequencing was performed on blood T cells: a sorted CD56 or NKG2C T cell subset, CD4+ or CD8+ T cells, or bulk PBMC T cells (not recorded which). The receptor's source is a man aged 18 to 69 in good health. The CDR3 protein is CASSSNAYSNQPQHF.